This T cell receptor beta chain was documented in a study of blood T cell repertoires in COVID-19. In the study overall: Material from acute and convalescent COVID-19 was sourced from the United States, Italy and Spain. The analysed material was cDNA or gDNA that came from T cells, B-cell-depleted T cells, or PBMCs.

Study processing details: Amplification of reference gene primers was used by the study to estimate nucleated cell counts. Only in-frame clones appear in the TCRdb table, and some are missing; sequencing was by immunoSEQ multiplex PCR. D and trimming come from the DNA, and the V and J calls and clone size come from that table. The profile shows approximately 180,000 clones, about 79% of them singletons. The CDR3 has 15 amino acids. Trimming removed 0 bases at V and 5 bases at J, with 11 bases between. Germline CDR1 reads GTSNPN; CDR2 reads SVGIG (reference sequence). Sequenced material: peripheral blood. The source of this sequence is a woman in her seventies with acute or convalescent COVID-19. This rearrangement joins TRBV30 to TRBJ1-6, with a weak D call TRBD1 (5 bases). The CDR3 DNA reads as TGTGCCTGGAGTGTACCGGGACTTAATAATTCACCCCTCCACTTT. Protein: CAWSVPGLNNSPLHF.